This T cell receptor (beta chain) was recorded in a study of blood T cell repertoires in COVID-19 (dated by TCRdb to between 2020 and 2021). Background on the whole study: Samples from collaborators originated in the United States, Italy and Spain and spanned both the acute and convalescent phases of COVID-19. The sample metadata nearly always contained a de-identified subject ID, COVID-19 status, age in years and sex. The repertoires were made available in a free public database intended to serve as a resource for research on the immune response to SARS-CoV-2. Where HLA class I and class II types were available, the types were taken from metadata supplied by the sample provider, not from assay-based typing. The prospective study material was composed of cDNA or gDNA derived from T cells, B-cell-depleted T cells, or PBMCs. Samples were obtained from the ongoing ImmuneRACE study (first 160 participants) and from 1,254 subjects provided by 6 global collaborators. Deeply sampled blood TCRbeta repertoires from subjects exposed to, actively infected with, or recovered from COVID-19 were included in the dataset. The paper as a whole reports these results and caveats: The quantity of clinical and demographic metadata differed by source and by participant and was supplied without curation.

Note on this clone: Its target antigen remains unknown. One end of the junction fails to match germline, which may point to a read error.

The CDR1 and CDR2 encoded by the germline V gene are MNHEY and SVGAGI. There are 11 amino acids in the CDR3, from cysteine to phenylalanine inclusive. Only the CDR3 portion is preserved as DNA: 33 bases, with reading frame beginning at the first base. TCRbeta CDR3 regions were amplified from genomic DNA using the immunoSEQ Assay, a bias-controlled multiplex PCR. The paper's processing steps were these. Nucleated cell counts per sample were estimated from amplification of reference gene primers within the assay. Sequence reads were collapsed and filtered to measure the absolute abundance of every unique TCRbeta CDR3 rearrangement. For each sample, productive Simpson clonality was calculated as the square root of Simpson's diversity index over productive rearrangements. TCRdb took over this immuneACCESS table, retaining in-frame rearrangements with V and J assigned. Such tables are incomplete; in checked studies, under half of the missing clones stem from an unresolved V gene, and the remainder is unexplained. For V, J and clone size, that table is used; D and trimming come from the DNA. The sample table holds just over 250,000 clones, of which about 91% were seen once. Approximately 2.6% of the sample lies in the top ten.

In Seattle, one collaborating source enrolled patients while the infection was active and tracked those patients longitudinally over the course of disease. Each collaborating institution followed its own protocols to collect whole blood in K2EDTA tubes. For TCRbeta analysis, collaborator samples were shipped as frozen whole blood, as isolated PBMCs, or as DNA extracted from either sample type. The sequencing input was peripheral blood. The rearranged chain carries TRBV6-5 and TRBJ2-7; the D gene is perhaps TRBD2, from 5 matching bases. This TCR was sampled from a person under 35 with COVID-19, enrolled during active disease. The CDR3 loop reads CASSMGSLYPF. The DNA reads TGTGCCAGTTCCATGGGGAGTCTCTATCCCTTC.